The 14 T cell receptor beta chains listed next were all sequenced from one sample in a study of blood T cell repertoires in COVID-19 (dated by TCRdb to the early 2020s). Libraries were built with the immunoSEQ multiplex PCR assay. In TCRdb, the immuneACCESS table is reduced to in-frame sequences with V and J assigned. These tables do not hold every clone; where another copy was compared, an unresolved V gene accounts for under half, and the others remain unexplained. The sample table holds 20,000 to 25,000 clones, of which 86% were seen once. The ten largest make up around 10% of the sample. The sample comprised peripheral blood. Receptors originate from a woman older than 75 with active or convalescent COVID-19.

This chain joins TRBV12-3 or TRBV12-4 and TRBJ1-1; 7 nucleotides line up with TRBD1. The J segment lost 10 bases and the V segment lost 5 bases, leaving 4 bases of the junction unmatched. CDR3 length equals 11 residues. CDR3 loop: CASSDRVSAFF. CDR3 nucleotide sequence: TGTGCCAGCAGTGACAGGGTATCAGCTTTCTTT.

This sequence joins TRBV21-1 and TRBJ1-5; the table's TRBD1 call for D was not verified on the DNA. TRBV21-1 is designated a pseudogene. The length of the CDR3 is 14 residues. The CDR3 DNA reads TGTGCCAGCTCATTAGGACAAGACAATCAGCCCCAGCATTTT. It yields the protein CASSLGQDNQPQHF.

The V gene is TRBV30, the J gene TRBJ2-7; a possible D gene is TRBD2 (5 bases). Germline CDR1 and CDR2: GTSNPN and SVGIG (reference sequence). V gave up 3 bases and J gave up 6 bases, with 12 bases separating them. The CDR3 spans 12 residues. DNA of the CDR3: TGTGCCTGGAGCCTCGGAGGAAGCGAGCAGTACTTC. This codes for CAWSLGGSEQYF.

This chain connects TRBV3-1 (or the pseudogene TRBV3-2) to TRBJ1-4; D may be TRBD1 (6 bases). The CDR3 covers 11 residues. Germline loops: CDR1 LGHDT, CDR2 YNNKEL (reference sequence). V lost 3 bases, J lost 14 bases, and 10 bases lay in between. The DNA of the CDR3 is TGTGCCAGCAGCCAGAGGACAGTCCTGTTTTTT. Its protein is CASSQRTVLFF.

This chain's CDR3 is CASSGTGSSYEQYF. The CDR3 DNA follows: TGTGCCAGCTCTGGTACCGGGTCTTCCTACGAGCAGTACTTC. V usage is TRBV6-5 and J usage is TRBJ2-7; D ambiguous. The germline gives CDR1 MNHEY, CDR2 SVGAGI. This CDR3 contains 14 residues. Trimming cost V 8 bases and J 1 base, with 15 bases left between them.

The gene calls are TRBV7-9 and TRBJ2-5, with unresolved D. Trimming cost V 3 bases and J 2 bases, with 4 bases left between them. CDR1 and CDR2 (germline): SEHNR, FQNEAQ (reference sequence). The CDR3 length is 12 residues. The chain's CDR3 is CASSFPQETQYF. DNA of the CDR3: TGTGCCAGCAGCTTCCCGCAAGAGACCCAGTACTTC.

This clone has just a few counts. V is TRBV19 and J is TRBJ1-2; no clear D gene. CDR3 length: 13 residues. Germline CDR1 and CDR2: LNHDA and SQIVND (reference sequence). Trimming took 8 bases from V and 3 from J, leaving 13 bases between them. DNA of the CDR3: TGTGCCAGTCGGTCGCGCAGGCACTATGGCTACACCTTC. Translation gives CASRSRRHYGYTF.

The CDR3 DNA sequence: TGTGCCAGCAGTTTATCGATGGGGCACCCCTACAATGAGCAGTTCTTC. Translation: CASSLSMGHPYNEQFF. The V call is TRBV27, the J call TRBJ2-1; tentatively, D is TRBD1 (5 bases). Trimming pared 0 bases from V and 2 bases from J, leaving 11 bases between. This CDR3 spans 16 amino acids. Germline-derived CDR1 and CDR2 are MNHEY and SMNVEV (reference sequence).

V usage is TRBV4-3 and J usage is TRBJ1-2; the match to TRBD1 covers 8 bases. CDR1 is LGHNA and CDR2 is YSLEER in the germline V gene. This CDR3 is 18 amino acids long. The J segment lost 3 bases and the V segment lost 0 bases, leaving 12 bases of the junction unmatched. The CDR3 is CASSQDYGRGPDDYGYTF. The CDR3 DNA reads as TGCGCCAGCAGCCAAGATTATGGCAGGGGGCCCGATGACTATGGCTACACCTTC.

The chain employs TRBV5-6 and TRBJ2-1, with 7 bases aligning to TRBD1. The V and J ends lost 0 bases and 8 bases, in that order; junction bases with no gene match: 5. The germline V gene has CDR1 SGHDT and CDR2 YYEEEE. CDR3 length equals 14 residues. This CDR3 is CASSLGQGYHEQFF. The CDR3 DNA sequence: TGTGCCAGCAGCTTGGGACAGGGTTATCATGAGCAGTTCTTC.

The chain is built from TRBV19 and TRBJ2-3; 8 nucleotides match TRBD1. Per the germline V gene, CDR1 is LNHDA and CDR2 is SQIVND (reference sequence). Trimming cost V 6 bases and J 5 bases; bases outside gene matches: 10. The CDR3 contains 15 residues. CDR3 DNA: TGTGCCAGTAGCGCAATAGGACAGGGAGGAGATACGCAGTATTTT. Translating it yields CASSAIGQGGDTQYF.

The count of this clone is one. This chain uses TRBV5-4 with TRBJ2-7; D unresolved. From germline, CDR1 is SGHNT and CDR2 YYREEE (reference sequence). CDR3 length: 11 residues. The V and J ends lost 4 bases and 3 bases respectively, with 5 bases between them. The CDR3 sequence is CASSGRYEQYF. In DNA, the CDR3 is TGTGCCAGCAGCGGCCGCTACGAGCAGTACTTC. Supplemented by reference TRBV5-4 and TRBJ2-7, the full variable domain reads ETGVTQSPTHLIKTRGQQVTLRCSSQSGHNTVSWYQQALGQGPQFIFQYYREEENGRGNFPPRFSGLQFPNYSSELNVNALELDDSALYLCASSGRYEQYFGPGTRLTVT.

The CDR3 DNA sequence: TGTGCCAGTAGTACAGCGGGACTAGCGGGGGGGCGGGGCACAGATACGCAGTATTTT. This encodes CASSTAGLAGGRGTDTQYF. This sequence joins TRBV19 and TRBJ2-3, with 16 bases identical to TRBD2. This CDR3 has 19 amino acids. V shed 4 bases and J 1 base; nucleotides not matched to a gene: 8. The germline V gene has CDR1 LNHDA and CDR2 SQIVND (reference sequence).

This chain joins TRBV6-5 and TRBJ2-7; 9 nucleotides match TRBD2. The CDR3 spans 13 residues. V was clipped by 8 bases and J by 2 bases; unmatched bases: 4. CDR1 and CDR2 (germline): MNHEY, SVGAGI. CDR3 residues: CASASSGTYEQYF. Here the CDR3 DNA reads TGTGCCAGCGCGTCTAGCGGGACCTACGAGCAGTACTTC.